This TCR beta chain was recovered during a study of cytomegalovirus exposure and HLA in healthy donors. PCR used 60 Vbeta primers and 13 Jbeta primers. Assay used: immunoSEQ multiplex PCR; TCRdb lists only in-frame clones, some missing. Of 60,000 to 75,000 clones in the sample, roughly 68% are singletons; the top ten hold about 2.9%. The germline V gene encodes CDR1 MNHEY and CDR2 SVGAGI. Deletions cut 0 bases from V and 7 bases from J, with 16 bases between. The CDR3 extends over 15 amino acids. The sequence derives from a woman aged 45-60 years in good health and CMV-seronegative. The rearrangement links TRBV6-5 to TRBJ2-7; D remains ambiguous. Material for sequencing was PBMCs. The CDR3 DNA reads TGTGCCAGCAGTTACTCGGCGGAGACCCCTACGGAGCAGTACTTC. Translated: CASSYSAETPTEQYF.